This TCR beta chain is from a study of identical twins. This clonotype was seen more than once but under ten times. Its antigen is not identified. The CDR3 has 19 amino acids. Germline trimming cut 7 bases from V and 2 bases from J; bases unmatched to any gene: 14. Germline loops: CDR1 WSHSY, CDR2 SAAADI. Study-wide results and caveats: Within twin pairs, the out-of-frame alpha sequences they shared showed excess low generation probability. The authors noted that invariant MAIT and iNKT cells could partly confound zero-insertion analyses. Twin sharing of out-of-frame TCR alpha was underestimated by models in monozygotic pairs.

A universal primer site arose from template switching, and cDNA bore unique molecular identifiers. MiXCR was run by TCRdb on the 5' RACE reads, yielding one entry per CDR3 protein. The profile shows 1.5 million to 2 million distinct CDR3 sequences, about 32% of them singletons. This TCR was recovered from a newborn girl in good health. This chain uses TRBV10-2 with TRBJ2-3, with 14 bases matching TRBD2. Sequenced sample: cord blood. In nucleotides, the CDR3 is TGCGCCAGCATTCCGAACGGACTAGCGGGGGGCTCTAACACAGATACGCAGTATTTT. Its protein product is CASIPNGLAGGSNTDTQYF.